This T cell receptor (beta chain) was recorded in a study of early T cells in non-severe SARS-CoV-2 infection. Germline V gene sequence: CDR1 PRHDT, CDR2 FYEKMQ (reference sequence). V was cut by 2 bases and J by 8 bases, with 9 bases left in between. The CDR3 is 13 amino acids. Unique molecular identifiers were affixed to single, distinct cDNA molecules. TCRdb fed the 5' RACE reads into MiXCR, producing one record per CDR3 protein. The sample holds about 52,000 distinct CDR3 sequences, approximately 9.9% seen once. Points from the study as a whole: VDJdb-based annotation leaned toward anti-spike CD8 responses and missed private and CD4 specificities.

This clonotype was counted a few times. The target antigen is unknown. The receptor was derived from an adult who was a healthcare worker with PCR-confirmed SARS-CoV-2 infection or an uninfected control (not recorded which). The sample taken for sequencing was whole blood. V usage is TRBV13 and J usage is TRBJ1-4; D gene ambiguous. The CDR3 coding sequence is TGTGCCAGCAGCTTAAGGCAGCAGGAAAAACTGTTTTTT. This translates into CASSLRQQEKLFF.